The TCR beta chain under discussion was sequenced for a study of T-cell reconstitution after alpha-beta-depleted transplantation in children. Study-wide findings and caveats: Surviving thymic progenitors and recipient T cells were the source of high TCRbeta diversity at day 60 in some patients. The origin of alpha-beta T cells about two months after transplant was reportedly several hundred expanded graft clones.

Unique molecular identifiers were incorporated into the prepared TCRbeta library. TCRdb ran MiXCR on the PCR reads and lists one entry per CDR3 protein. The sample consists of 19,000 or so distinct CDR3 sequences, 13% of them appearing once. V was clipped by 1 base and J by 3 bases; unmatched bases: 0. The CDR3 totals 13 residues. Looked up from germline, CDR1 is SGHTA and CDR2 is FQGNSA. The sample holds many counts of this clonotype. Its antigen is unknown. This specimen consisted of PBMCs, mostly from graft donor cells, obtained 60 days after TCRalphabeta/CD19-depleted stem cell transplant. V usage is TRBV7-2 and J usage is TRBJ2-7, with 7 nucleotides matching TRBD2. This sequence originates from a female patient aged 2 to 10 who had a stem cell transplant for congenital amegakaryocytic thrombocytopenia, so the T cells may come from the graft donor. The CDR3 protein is CASSLGGGYEQYF. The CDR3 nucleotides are TGTGCCAGCAGCTTAGGGGGGGGCTACGAGCAGTACTTC.